The rows below give T cell receptor beta chains drawn from one sample of a study of blood T cell repertoires in COVID-19. Data came from immunoSEQ multiplex PCR; TCRdb stores just in-frame clones and leaves some out. Counted here are over 90,000 clones, 75% to 90% occurring once; the ten biggest clones make up 3% to 4%. Material for sequencing was peripheral blood. Source of these receptors: a woman in her seventies with acute or convalescent COVID-19. Both conserved end residues are part of each CDR3. The D gene is left open where the match is weak. The size entry is marked missing in some rows and otherwise reads once, few, many or a size class.

NA TRBJ2-3 NA TRBV20-1 TGCAGTGCCCCCCGTTCAGATACGCAGTATTTT CSAPRSDTQYF
once TRBJ2-1 TRBD1 TRBV19 TGTGCCAGTAGTCTTGGGACAGGGACAGTTTACAATGAGCAGTTCTTC CASSLGTGTVYNEQFF
NA TRBJ1-2 NA TRBV6-6 TGTGCCACCTCGCCGACAGGAGGAGGTGGCTACACCTTC CATSPTGGGGYTF
NA TRBJ1-1 TRBD1 TRBV6-5 TGTGCCAGCAGCCTACAGGGGGAGAACACTGAAGCTTTCTTT CASSLQGENTEAFF
NA TRBJ2-1 TRBD2 TRBV24-1 TGTGCCACCAGTGACGTAGCGGGAGAATCCTACAATGAGCAGTTCTTC CATSDVAGESYNEQFF
NA TRBJ2-3 TRBD1 TRBV13 TGTGCCAGCAGCTTAGAAGGGGACAGGGTCGGCACAGATACGCAGTATTTT CASSLEGDRVGTDTQYF
NA TRBJ2-7 NA TRBV11-2 TGTGCCAGCAGCATGGGACTCTCGTCCTACGAGCAGTACTTC CASSMGLSSYEQYF
once TRBJ1-1 NA TRBV10-1 TGCGCCAGCAGTGAACGGAGATGGGACACTGAAGCTTTCTTT CASSERRWDTEAFF
NA TRBJ1-2 NA TRBV11-2 TGTGCCAGCAGCTTAGGCGGACAGAGAATCTATGGCTACACCTTC CASSLGGQRIYGYTF
once TRBJ2-3 NA TRBV27 TGTGCCAGCAGTTTTCGGGCTCTAGCGCCCGATACGCAGTATTTT CASSFRALAPDTQYF
NA TRBJ1-1 TRBD1 TRBV28 TGTGCCAGCAGCGCCGTGGACAGGGGGAACACTGAAGCTTTCTTT CASSAVDRGNTEAFF
NA TRBJ2-1 TRBD2 TRBV7-7 TGTGCTAGCAGCTCTACTAGCGGATTATCCTACAATGAGCAGTTCTTC CASSSTSGLSYNEQFF
once TRBJ1-5 TRBD1 TRBV7-9 TGTGCCAGCAGCGGGGGGCAGGGGGCCAGCAATCAGCCCCAGCATTTT CASSGGQGASNQPQHF
NA TRBJ2-2 TRBD2 TRBV6-1 TGTGCCAGCAGTGAAGAAATGGGGGGGAGAGGGGAGCTGTTTTTT CASSEEMGGRGELFF
NA TRBJ1-2 NA TRBV30 TGTGCCTGGAGTGTAAGGAAGGGAGGGGGCTATGGCTACACCTTC CAWSVRKGGGYGYTF
NA TRBJ1-1 NA TRBV3-1/TRBV3-2 TGTGCCAGCAGCCAAGAACAACAGAACACTGAAGCTTTCTTT CASSQEQQNTEAFF
once TRBJ2-2 NA TRBV2 TGTGCCAGCCAGGGGATTCAATCCGGGGAGCTGTTTTTT CASQGIQSGELFF
NA TRBJ2-2 TRBD2 TRBV4-1 TGCGCCAGCAGCCGGGGAGTTAGCGGGACTGGCGGGGAGCTGTTTTTT CASSRGVSGTGGELFF
NA TRBJ1-4 NA TRBV3-1/TRBV3-2 TGTGCCAGCAGCCACCCCCCAGGGTTGTCCTCTGGTGAAAAACTGTTTTTT CASSHPPGLSSGEKLFF
few TRBJ1-5 TRBD1 TRBV27 TGTGCCAGCAGTTCGACAGGGAGCAATCAGCCCCAGCATTTT CASSSTGSNQPQHF
NA TRBJ2-7 NA TRBV27 TGTGCCAGCAGTCCCTTACAGGGATTCTCCTACGAGCAGTACTTC CASSPLQGFSYEQYF
NA TRBJ2-7 TRBD2 TRBV2 TGTGCCAGCAGGGGGAGTAGCGGGAGTTACGAGCAGTACTTC CASRGSSGSYEQYF
NA TRBJ1-1 NA TRBV6-5 TGTGCCGCACGGAGGGAAGGGAACACTGAAGCTTTCTTT CAARREGNTEAFF
few TRBJ2-1 TRBD1 TRBV18 TGTGCCAGCTCACGGTCCGGGACAGGGAAAAACAATGAGCAGTTCTTC CASSRSGTGKNNEQFF
NA TRBJ2-1 NA TRBV5-1 TGCGCCAGCAGCTTGGGACTAGGGACCTACAATGAGCAGTTCTTC CASSLGLGTYNEQFF
NA TRBJ2-3 TRBD2 TRBV5-1 TGCGCCAGCAGCCCCTCTAGCGGGATGTCAGATACGCAGTATTTT CASSPSSGMSDTQYF
NA TRBJ2-4 TRBD1 TRBV2 TGTGCCAGCGGGGGGACAGGGGGAAACATTCAGTACTTC CASGGTGGNIQYF
NA TRBJ1-3 TRBD1 TRBV19 TGTGCCAGTAAGGCCGGGACAGGGGGCAGGGCTGGAAACACCATATATTTT CASKAGTGGRAGNTIYF
NA TRBJ1-1 TRBD1 TRBV3-1/TRBV3-2 TGTGCCAGCAGCCAATCAGGGACAGACACTGAAGCTTTCTTT CASSQSGTDTEAFF
NA TRBJ2-5 NA TRBV14 TGTGCCAGCAGCCCGCTCCACAGTGGACAAGAGACCCAGTACTTC CASSPLHSGQETQYF
once TRBJ2-1 TRBD2 TRBV7-9 TGTGCCAGCAGCTCCCAGGGCCGGGAGGGGCCAACATACAATGAGCAGTTCTTC CASSSQGREGPTYNEQFF
NA TRBJ2-1 TRBD2 TRBV4-1 TGCGCCAGCAGCCAAGAACCTAGCGGGAGATCCTACAATGAGCAGTTCTTC CASSQEPSGRSYNEQFF
NA TRBJ2-5 TRBD2 TRBV5-1 TGCGCCAGCAGCTCGACTAGCGGGGCCCAAGAGACCCAGTACTTC CASSSTSGAQETQYF
NA TRBJ2-1 TRBD1 TRBV19 TGTGCCAGCGAGGGACAGGGCAATAGAGCCTACAATGAGCAGTTCTTC CASEGQGNRAYNEQFF
NA TRBJ2-4 NA TRBV7-8 TGTGCCAGCAGCCCGCCCGGAAACATTCAGTACTTC CASSPPGNIQYF
NA TRBJ1-4 NA TRBV5-1 TGCGCCAGCAGCTTAAACGGGGGGACTAATGAAAAACTGTTTTTT CASSLNGGTNEKLFF
NA TRBJ2-3 NA TRBV4-2 TGTGCCAGCAGCCATGGAACCGGGACTCATACCACAGATACGCAGTATTTT CASSHGTGTHTTDTQYF
few TRBJ1-5 NA TRBV15 TGTGCCACCAGCCCAAGGACAGTGGGTCAGCCCCAGCATTTT CATSPRTVGQPQHF
NA TRBJ1-4 NA TRBV2 TGTGCCAGCAGTCCAGACAGGACCTCGGCTGAAAAACTGTTTTTT CASSPDRTSAEKLFF
NA TRBJ1-2 NA TRBV2 TGTGCCAGCAGTGAGAAGGGACACATTAACTATGGCTACACCTTC CASSEKGHINYGYTF
NA TRBJ2-1 TRBD2 TRBV19 TGTGCCAGTAGTTCCCCGGGACTAGCGGCCTACAATGAGCAGTTCTTC CASSSPGLAAYNEQFF
NA TRBJ1-2 NA TRBV28 TGTGCCAGCAGACCCGAGGGGGTAGCTAACTATGGCTACACCTTC CASRPEGVANYGYTF
NA TRBJ1-1 NA TRBV7-8 TGTGCCAGCGGGAGATGGACAGCGAACACTGAAGCTTTCTTT CASGRWTANTEAFF
NA TRBJ2-7 TRBD2 TRBV28 TGTGCCAGCAGTTTAAGCGGGAGGACCTACGAGCAGTACTTC CASSLSGRTYEQYF
NA TRBJ1-5 NA TRBV27 TGTGCCAGCAGTTTATTGGCACAGGGCCTCAATCAGCCCCAGCATTTT CASSLLAQGLNQPQHF
few TRBJ1-6 NA TRBV29-1 TGCAGCGTTGCAGACGGGCGACCGGGAGGTCATTCACCCCTCCACTTT CSVADGRPGGHSPLHF
NA TRBJ1-2 NA TRBV6-5 TGTGCCAGCATCGGAGAGGAGGGAAGGAATGGCTACACCTTC CASIGEEGRNGYTF
NA TRBJ1-4 NA TRBV28 TGTGCCAGCAGTTATGGAGCTAATGAAAAACTGTTTTTT CASSYGANEKLFF
NA TRBJ1-2 NA TRBV4-1 TGCGCCAGCACCGAGGACAGTCGCTATGGCTACACCTTC CASTEDSRYGYTF
NA TRBJ2-6 NA TRBV12-3/TRBV12-4 TGTGTGAGCTCTGGGGCCAACGTCCTGACTTTC CVSSGANVLTF
NA TRBJ2-1 TRBD2 TRBV10-2 TGCGCCAGCAGGGGACTAGCGGGAGTAAATGAGCAGTTCTTC CASRGLAGVNEQFF
NA TRBJ2-1 NA TRBV29-1 TGCAGCGTCTCAACGCTCTCGACAGCCAGGGATGAGCAGTTCTTC CSVSTLSTARDEQFF
NA TRBJ2-3 NA TRBV18 TGTGCCAGCTCACGATATTCGGCCAGCGGCACAGATACGCAGTATTTT CASSRYSASGTDTQYF